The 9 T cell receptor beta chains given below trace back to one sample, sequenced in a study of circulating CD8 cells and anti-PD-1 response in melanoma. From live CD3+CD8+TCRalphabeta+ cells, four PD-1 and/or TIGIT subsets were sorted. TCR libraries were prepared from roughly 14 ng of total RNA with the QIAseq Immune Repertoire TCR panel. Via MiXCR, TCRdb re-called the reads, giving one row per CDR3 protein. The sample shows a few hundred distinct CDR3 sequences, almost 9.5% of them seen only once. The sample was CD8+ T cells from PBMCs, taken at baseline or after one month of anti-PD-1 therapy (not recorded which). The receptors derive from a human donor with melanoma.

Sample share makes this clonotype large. This CDR3 reads CASSLSRWRNNRGANVLTF. The CDR3 DNA follows: TGTGCCAGCAGCTTGTCTCGATGGCGGAACAATAGAGGGGCCAACGTCCTGACTTTC. This chain joins TRBV5-6 and TRBJ2-6; D remains unclear. With 1 base removed from V and 4 bases from J, the gap between germline ends came to 21 bases. CDR1 SGHDT and CDR2 YYEEEE come from the germline V gene. The CDR3 sequence is 19 residues long.

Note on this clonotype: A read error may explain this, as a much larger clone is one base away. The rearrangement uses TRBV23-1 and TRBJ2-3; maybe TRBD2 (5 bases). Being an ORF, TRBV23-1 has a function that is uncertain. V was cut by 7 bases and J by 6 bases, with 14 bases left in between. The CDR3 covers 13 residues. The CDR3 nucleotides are TGCGCCAGCACCCTAGGTAGAGGGGATACGCAGTATTTT. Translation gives CASTLGRGDTQYF.

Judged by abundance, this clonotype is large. The CDR3 DNA reads TGTGCCAGCAGTGAAAGGTCGCTAGGATCAGGCGAGCAGTACTTC. It encodes CASSERSLGSGEQYF. The V and J genes are TRBV2 and TRBJ2-7; D gene unclear. The CDR3 contains 15 residues. The V and J ends lost 2 bases and 6 bases respectively, with 17 bases between them. CDR1 and CDR2 from the germline V gene are SNHLY and FYNNEI.

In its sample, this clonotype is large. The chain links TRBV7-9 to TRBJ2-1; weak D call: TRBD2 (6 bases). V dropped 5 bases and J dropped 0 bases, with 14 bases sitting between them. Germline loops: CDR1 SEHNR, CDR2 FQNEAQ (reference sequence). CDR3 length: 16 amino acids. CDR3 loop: CASSGRRGSSYNEQFF. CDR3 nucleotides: TGTGCCAGCAGCGGGAGGAGGGGTAGCTCCTACAATGAGCAGTTCTTC.

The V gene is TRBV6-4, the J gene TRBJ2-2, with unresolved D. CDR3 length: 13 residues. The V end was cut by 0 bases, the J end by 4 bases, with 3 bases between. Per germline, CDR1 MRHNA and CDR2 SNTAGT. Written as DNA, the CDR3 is TGTGCCAGCAGTGACTCCAGCACCGGGGAGCTGTTTTTT. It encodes CASSDSSTGELFF.

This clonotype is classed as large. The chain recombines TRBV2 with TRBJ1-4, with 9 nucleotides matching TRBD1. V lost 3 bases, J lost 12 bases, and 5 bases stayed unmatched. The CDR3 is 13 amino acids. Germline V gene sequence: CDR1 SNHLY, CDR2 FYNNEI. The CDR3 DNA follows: TGTGCCAGCAGTGACGACAGGGGGATGCAACTGTTTTTT. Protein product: CASSDDRGMQLFF.

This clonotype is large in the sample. In nucleotides, the CDR3 is TGTGCCAGCAGCTTGGGACCGGGGAACACCGGGGAGCTGTTTTTT. Encoded protein: CASSLGPGNTGELFF. The chain joins TRBV5-4 to TRBJ2-2; D is unclear. CDR1 and CDR2 from the germline V gene are SGHNT and YYREEE (reference sequence). This CDR3 comprises 15 residues. V lost 0 bases and J 1 base, leaving 7 bases between the germline ends.

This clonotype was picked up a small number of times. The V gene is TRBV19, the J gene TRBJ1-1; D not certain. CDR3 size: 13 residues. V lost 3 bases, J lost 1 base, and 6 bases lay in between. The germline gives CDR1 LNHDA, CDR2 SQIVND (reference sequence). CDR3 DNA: TGTGCCAGTAGTATTCCCAGGAACACTGAAGCTTTCTTT. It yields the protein CASSIPRNTEAFF.

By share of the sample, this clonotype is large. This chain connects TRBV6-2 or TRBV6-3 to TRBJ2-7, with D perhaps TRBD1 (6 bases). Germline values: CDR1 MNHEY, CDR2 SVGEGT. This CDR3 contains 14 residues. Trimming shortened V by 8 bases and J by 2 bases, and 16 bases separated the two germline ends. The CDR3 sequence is CASGRSGVAYEQYF. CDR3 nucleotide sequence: TGTGCCAGCGGACGTTCAGGGGTTGCCTACGAGCAGTACTTC.